The 14 T cell receptor beta chains presented below share a single source sample, sequenced in a study of blood T cell repertoires in COVID-19. Some clones are missing from TCRdb's copy, which holds only in-frame ones; the method was immunoSEQ multiplex PCR. The table lists more than 150,000 clones, roughly 90% of them singletons. Sequenced material: peripheral blood. The receptors were gathered from a man aged 60-69 years with acute or convalescent COVID-19.

This clone occurred once. The V gene is TRBV6-1, the J gene TRBJ1-5; a weak D match, TRBD1 (6 bases). This CDR3 has 14 amino acids. Germline CDR1 reads MNHNS; CDR2 reads SASEGT. Trimming left V 2 bases short and J 6 bases short, with 11 bases between. The CDR3 nucleotides are TGTGCCAGCAGTGAAACAGGGTTTACTCAGCCCCAGCATTTT. Its protein is CASSETGFTQPQHF.

This chain uses TRBV19 with TRBJ2-7, with a tentative D call TRBD1 (6 bases). The germline V gene has CDR1 LNHDA and CDR2 SQIVND (reference sequence). V lost 6 bases, J lost 2 bases, and 11 bases lay in between. CDR3 length equals 13 residues. CDR3 coding DNA: TGTGCCAGTAGCGGACGGGACACCTACGAGCAGTACTTC. Translation: CASSGRDTYEQYF.

The rearrangement joins TRBV15 to TRBJ2-3; TRBD1 is a possible D gene (5 bases). The V and J ends lost 0 bases and 1 base respectively, with 14 bases between them. This CDR3 contains 17 residues. The germline V gene encodes CDR1 LNHNV and CDR2 YYDKDF (reference sequence). In DNA, the CDR3 is TGTGCCACCAGCAGAGAACTTTACAGGCTTCGCACAGATACGCAGTATTTT. Encoded protein: CATSRELYRLRTDTQYF.

The chain links TRBV11-3 to TRBJ1-1; D is possibly TRBD1 (5 bases). Germline CDR1 SGHNT, CDR2 YENEEA. CDR3 size: 15 residues. Trimming took 5 bases from V and 1 from J, leaving 14 bases between them. Here the CDR3 reads CASSPNGGENTEAFF. CDR3 coding DNA: TGTGCCAGCAGCCCTAATGGGGGGGAGAACACTGAAGCTTTCTTT. Filled out from reference TRBV11-3 and TRBJ1-1, the complete variable domain reads EAGVVQSPRYKIIEKKQPVAFWCNPISGHNTLYWYLQNLGQGPELLIRYENEEAVDDSQLPKDRFSAERLKGVDSTLKIQPAELGDSAVYLCASSPNGGENTEAFFGQGTRLTVV.

Concerning this clone: At one of its ends the junction is not consistent with the germline gene, which may arise from a read error. This sequence joins TRBV29-1 and TRBJ1-2; a possible D gene is TRBD1 (6 bases). Germline lookup yields CDR1 SQVTM and CDR2 ANQGSEA. The CDR3 runs 11 residues. DNA for the CDR3: TGCAGCCTTGACAGGAACTATGGCTACACCTTC. Protein sequence: CSLDRNYGYTF.

The rearrangement links TRBV10-2 to TRBJ2-1, with 13 bases aligning to TRBD2. Trimming took 5 bases from V and 10 from J; bases not matched to a gene: 8. The CDR3 has 15 amino acids. Germline CDR1 reads WSHSY; CDR2 reads SAAADI. The CDR3 reads CASSSTSGGAQEQFF. CDR3 in DNA: TGCGCCAGCAGTTCCACTAGCGGGGGGGCCCAGGAGCAGTTCTTC.

The chain employs TRBV4-2 and TRBJ1-5; no clear D gene. Trimming cost V 1 base and J 7 bases, with 8 bases left between them. Germline lookup yields CDR1 LGHNA and CDR2 YNFKEQ. There are 13 residues in the CDR3. The DNA for the CDR3 is TGTGCCAGCAGCCAAGGTCGGGAACAGCCCCAGCATTTT. Its translation: CASSQGREQPQHF.

This clone was counted a single time. The chain has TRBV14 and TRBJ2-1; 7 bases line up with TRBD2. Germline V gene sequence: CDR1 SGHDN, CDR2 FVKESK. The J segment lost 7 bases and the V segment lost 0 bases, leaving 6 bases of the junction unmatched. The CDR3 sequence is 15 residues long. The CDR3: CASSQDRGLLNEQFF. DNA of the CDR3: TGTGCCAGCAGCCAAGATAGGGGACTATTAAATGAGCAGTTCTTC.

J is TRBJ1-2 and V is TRBV30; 9 bases map to TRBD1. The CDR3 is 15 residues long. V shed 5 bases and J 7 bases; nucleotides not matched to a gene: 14. Per the germline V gene, CDR1 is GTSNPN and CDR2 is SVGIG (reference sequence). The CDR3 loop reads CAWGGTGSPLGGYTF. DNA for the CDR3: TGTGCCTGGGGTGGGACAGGGTCACCCTTGGGTGGCTACACCTTC. The variable domain in full, completed from reference TRBV30 and TRBJ1-2, reads SQTIHQWPATLVQPVGSPLSLECTVEGTSNPNLYWYRQAAGRGLQLLFYSVGIGQISSEVPQNLSASRPQDRQFILSSKKLLLSDSGFYLCAWGGTGSPLGGYTFGSGTRLTVV.

The chain recombines TRBV3-1 (or the pseudogene TRBV3-2) with TRBJ1-4, with 9 bases matching TRBD1. Germline V lookup: CDR1 LGHDT, CDR2 YNNKEL (reference sequence). Trimming at V came to 0 bases and at J to 0 bases, leaving 8 bases not matched to a gene. The CDR3 length is 19 residues. CDR3 amino acids: CASSQDNRGLGSTNEKLFF. The CDR3 DNA is TGTGCCAGCAGCCAAGATAACAGGGGGCTCGGTTCAACTAATGAAAAACTGTTTTTT.

This clone appeared a few times. The V call is TRBV30, the J call TRBJ1-6; a weak D match, TRBD1 (5 bases). Germline-derived CDR1 and CDR2 are GTSNPN and SVGIG (reference sequence). With 0 bases removed from V and 5 bases from J, the gap between germline ends came to 5 bases. CDR3 length: 13 amino acids. CDR3 DNA sequence: TGTGCCTGGAGTGTACAGGATAATTCACCCCTCCACTTT. Translation: CAWSVQDNSPLHF.

The chain links TRBV7-2 to TRBJ1-1; D is unresolved. V lost 1 base, J lost 3 bases, and 12 bases lay in between. This CDR3 has 15 residues. Germline V lookup: CDR1 SGHTA, CDR2 FQGNSA. CDR3 DNA sequence: TGTGCCAGCAGCTTAGTGTTGGTGAGATACACTGAAGCTTTCTTT. It codes for CASSLVLVRYTEAFF.

The V and J genes are TRBV24-1 and TRBJ2-7; 8 positions agree with TRBD1. CDR1 is KGHDR, CDR2 SFDVKD, per germline. The J segment lost 7 bases and the V segment lost 10 bases, leaving 11 bases of the junction unmatched. This CDR3 has 13 residues. The CDR3 spells CATRGQDTREQYF. CDR3 DNA sequence: TGTGCCACGAGGGGACAGGACACAAGGGAGCAGTACTTC.

A remark on this clone: The same CDR3 arises from other DNA sequences in this sample as well. The chain combines TRBV4-3 with TRBJ1-1; D remains unclear. Germline V CDR1 and CDR2: LGHNA, YSLEER. V lost 0 bases and J 0 bases, leaving 8 bases between the germline ends. This CDR3 spans 15 amino acids. CDR3 protein: CASSQEVVMNTEAFF. The CDR3 nucleotides read TGCGCCAGCAGCCAAGAGGTAGTCATGAACACTGAAGCTTTCTTT.